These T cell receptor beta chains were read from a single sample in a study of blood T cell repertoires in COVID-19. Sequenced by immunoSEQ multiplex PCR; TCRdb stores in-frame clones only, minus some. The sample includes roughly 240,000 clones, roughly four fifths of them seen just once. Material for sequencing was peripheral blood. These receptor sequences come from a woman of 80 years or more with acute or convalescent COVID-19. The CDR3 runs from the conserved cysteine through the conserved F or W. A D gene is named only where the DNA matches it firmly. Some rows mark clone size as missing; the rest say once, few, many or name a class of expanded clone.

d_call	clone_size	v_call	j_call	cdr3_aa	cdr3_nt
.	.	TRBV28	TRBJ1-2	CASSLSENGYTF	TGTGCCAGCAGTTTAAGTGAGAATGGCTACACCTTC
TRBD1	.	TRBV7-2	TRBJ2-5	CASSLAGTGFLETQYF	TGTGCCAGCAGCTTAGCAGGGACAGGGTTCTTGGAGACCCAGTACTTC
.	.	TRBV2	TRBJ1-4	CASSEDRAYEKLFF	TGTGCCAGCAGTGAAGACAGGGCGTATGAAAAACTGTTTTTT
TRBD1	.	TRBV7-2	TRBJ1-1	CASIPRAGTGGAYTEAFF	TGTGCCAGCATCCCTCGGGCCGGGACAGGGGGCGCGTACACTGAAGCTTTCTTT
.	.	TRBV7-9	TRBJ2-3	CASSLGGTLISTDTQYF	TGTGCCAGCAGCTTAGGGGGCACCTTGATTAGCACAGATACGCAGTATTTT
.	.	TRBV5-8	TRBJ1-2	CASRTVYGYTF	TGTGCCAGCAGAACAGTCTATGGCTACACCTTC
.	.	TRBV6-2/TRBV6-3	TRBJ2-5	CASSRLASYQETQYF	TGTGCCAGCAGTAGGCTAGCGTCGTACCAAGAGACCCAGTACTTC
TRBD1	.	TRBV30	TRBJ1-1	CAWSRPQTGEKGEAFF	TGTGCCTGGAGTCGACCCCAGACAGGGGAAAAGGGTGAAGCTTTCTTT
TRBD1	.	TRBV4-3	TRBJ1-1	CASSQDGTGQAFF	TGCGCCAGCAGCCAAGATGGGACAGGGCAAGCTTTCTTT
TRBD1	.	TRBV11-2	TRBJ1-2	CASSLERQGDGYTF	TGTGCCAGCAGCTTAGAGCGACAGGGGGATGGCTACACCTTC
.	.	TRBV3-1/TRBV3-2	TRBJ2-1	CASSQAQVGNEQFF	TGTGCCAGCAGCCAAGCCCAGGTCGGCAATGAGCAGTTCTTC
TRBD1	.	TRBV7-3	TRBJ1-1	CASSSGQGHTEAFF	TGTGCCAGCAGCAGCGGACAGGGTCATACTGAAGCTTTCTTT
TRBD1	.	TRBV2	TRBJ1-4	CASTMTGGWNEKLFF	TGTGCCAGCACCATGACAGGGGGCTGGAATGAAAAACTGTTTTTT
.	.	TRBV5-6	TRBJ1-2	CASSMTQGWGYTF	TGTGCCAGCAGCATGACACAGGGCTGGGGCTACACCTTC
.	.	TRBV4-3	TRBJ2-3	CASSRDGTLNTQYF	TGCGCCAGCAGCCGAGACGGGACTCTAAATACGCAGTATTTT
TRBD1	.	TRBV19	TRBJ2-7	CAVEIPGQTVSYEQYF	TGTGCCGTCGAGATACCGGGACAGACGGTATCCTACGAGCAGTACTTC
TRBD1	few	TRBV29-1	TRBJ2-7	CSVQTGWAYEQYF	TGCAGCGTTCAGACAGGGTGGGCCTACGAGCAGTACTTC
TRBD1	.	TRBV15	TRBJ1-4	CATSSRQGTGEKLFF	TGTGCCACCAGCAGTAGACAGGGTACGGGCGAAAAACTGTTTTTT
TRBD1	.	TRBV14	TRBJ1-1	CASSQYTGGFNTEAFF	TGTGCCAGCAGCCAATATACAGGGGGGTTCAACACTGAAGCTTTCTTT
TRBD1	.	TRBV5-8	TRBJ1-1	CASSVNRGGAFF	TGTGCCAGCAGCGTTAACAGGGGGGGAGCTTTCTTT
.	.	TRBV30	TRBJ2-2	CAWSVQKTGGELFF	TGTGCCTGGAGTGTACAGAAGACAGGCGGGGAGCTGTTTTTT
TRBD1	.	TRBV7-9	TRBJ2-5	CASSRTWTGQETQYF	TGTGCCAGCAGCCGTACTTGGACAGGCCAAGAGACCCAGTACTTC
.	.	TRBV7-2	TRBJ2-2	CASSLGWGRNTGELFF	TGTGCCAGCAGCTTAGGCTGGGGGCGAAACACCGGGGAGCTGTTTTTT
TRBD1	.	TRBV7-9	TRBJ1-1	CASSLRKGGRGNTEAFF	TGTGCCAGCAGCCTCCGAAAAGGGGGCAGGGGAAACACTGAAGCTTTCTTT
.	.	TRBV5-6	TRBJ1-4	CASSLVGVESEKLFF	TGTGCCAGCAGCTTGGTAGGGGTAGAGAGTGAAAAACTGTTTTTT
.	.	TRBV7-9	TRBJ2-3	CASSRQGDTQYF	TGTGCCAGCAGCCGACAAGGAGATACGCAGTATTTT
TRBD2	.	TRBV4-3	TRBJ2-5	CASSQTSGRPQETQYF	TGCGCCAGCAGCCAGACTAGCGGGAGGCCCCAAGAGACCCAGTACTTC
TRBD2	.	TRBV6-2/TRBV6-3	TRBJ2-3	CASSYLRGGAGTDTQYF	TGTGCCAGCAGTTACTTGCGCGGGGGGGCCGGCACAGATACGCAGTATTTT
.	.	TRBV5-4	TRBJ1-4	CASSLGTANEKLFF	TGTGCCAGCAGCTTGGGGACAGCTAATGAAAAACTGTTTTTT
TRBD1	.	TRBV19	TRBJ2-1	CASSGRTGSSYNEQFF	TGTGCCAGTAGTGGCCGGACAGGGAGCTCCTACAATGAGCAGTTCTTC
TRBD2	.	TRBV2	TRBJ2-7	CATRIAGGTYEQYF	TGTGCCACCCGAATAGCGGGGGGGACCTACGAGCAGTACTTC
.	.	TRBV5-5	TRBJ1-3	CASSRTGTLGNTIYF	TGTGCCAGCAGCCGCACCGGGACATTGGGAAACACCATATATTTT